A single sample gave rise to the 19 T cell receptor beta chains below, sequenced in a study of CD8 T cells in Susac syndrome. With random hexamers, roughly 0.5 to 1 ug RNA was reverse transcribed. In TCRdb, the immunoSEQ multiplex PCR reads were re-called with MiXCR into one record per CDR3 protein. In the table there are 150,000 to 200,000 distinct CDR3 sequences, about 94% of which are singletons. What was sequenced was CD4+ T cells from PBMCs. Receptors were obtained from a human donor in good health.

The CDR3 loop is CSAGQRGKETQYF. DNA of the CDR3: TGCAGTGCAGGCCAGCGGGGGAAGGAGACCCAGTACTTC. The V and J genes are TRBV20-1 and TRBJ2-5, with 8 positions matching TRBD2. This CDR3 has 13 residues. V trimming: 6 bases; J trimming: 5 bases; junction bases outside the gene matches: 8. Germline V gene data show CDR1 as DFQATT and CDR2 as SNEGSKA (reference sequence).

This clonotype has only one observation. This rearrangement joins TRBV29-1 to TRBJ1-4; 7 nucleotides match TRBD1. The CDR3 length is 13 residues. Germline CDR1 is SQVTM and CDR2 is ANQGSEA. The V segment lost 7 bases and the J segment 0 bases; nucleotides outside the gene matches: 2. The CDR3 nucleotides read TGCAGCGGCCAGGGGGCAACTAATGAAAAACTGTTTTTT. Amino acid sequence: CSGQGATNEKLFF.

The chain is built from TRBV6-5 and TRBJ1-4; 9 bases agree with TRBD1. CDR1 MNHEY and CDR2 SVGAGI come from the germline V gene. The CDR3 spans 16 residues. With V trimmed by 5 bases and J by 1 base, 5 bases remained unmatched. The CDR3: CASSISTGGTNEKLFF. CDR3 DNA: TGTGCCAGCAGTATATCGACAGGGGGAACTAATGAAAAACTGTTTTTT.

The chain couples TRBV2 to TRBJ2-1, with D unclear. This CDR3 is 11 amino acids long. Between the trimmed V and J ends, which lost 1 base and 9 bases, there was a span of 4 bases. Per germline, CDR1 SNHLY and CDR2 FYNNEI. The DNA for the CDR3 is TGTGCCAGCAGTGAAGAATTTGAGCAGTTCTTC. Its translation: CASSEEFEQFF.

In this sample, this clonotype turned up a few times. The gene calls are TRBV29-1 and TRBJ1-1; tentative D call: TRBD1 (6 bases). The length of the CDR3 is 13 residues. V was trimmed by 6 bases and J by 4 bases, leaving 15 bases between them. CDR1 and CDR2 from the germline V gene are SQVTM and ANQGSEA. CDR3 region: CSVQGGDGTEAFF. The CDR3 DNA reads TGCAGCGTACAAGGGGGAGATGGCACTGAAGCTTTCTTT.

The V and J genes are TRBV6-4 and TRBJ2-3; possibly TRBD1 for D (5 bases). CDR1 is MRHNA, CDR2 SNTAGT, per germline. V was cut by 3 bases and J by 5 bases, with 9 bases left in between. CDR3 length: 13 amino acids. CDR3 DNA: TGTGCCAGCAGTGAAGAAAGGGGAGATACGCAGTATTTT. It encodes CASSEERGDTQYF.

The rearrangement links TRBV20-1 to TRBJ2-7; D is undetermined. CDR3 length: 13 residues. Germline assignment: CDR1 DFQATT and CDR2 SNEGSKA (reference sequence). Trimming removed 3 bases from V and 0 bases from J, with 9 bases in between. The CDR3 here is CSARGDLSYEQYF. In DNA form, the CDR3 reads TGCAGTGCTAGGGGCGATCTCTCCTACGAGCAGTACTTC.

The V gene is TRBV7-2, the J gene TRBJ2-2; D not certain. Between the trimmed V and J ends, which lost 5 bases and 3 bases, there was a span of 4 bases. The germline CDR1 and CDR2 sequences are SGHTA and FQGNSA. The CDR3 runs to 12 residues. The CDR3 spells CASSEYTGELFF. The CDR3 DNA reads as TGTGCCAGCAGCGAGTACACCGGGGAGCTGTTTTTT.

CDR3 nucleotides: TGTGCCCTGACCGATGGTAGCAATCAGCCCCAGCATTTT. It yields the protein CALTDGSNQPQHF. The chain joins TRBV30 to TRBJ1-5; D gene unclear. CDR1 and CDR2 from the germline V gene are GTSNPN and SVGIG (reference sequence). This CDR3 has 13 residues. V was pared by 8 bases and J by 0 bases, with 11 bases between.

The CDR3 region has the DNA TGTGCCAGCAGTGGTCCTCAGGGGAACACTGAAGCTTTCTTT. It encodes CASSGPQGNTEAFF. The chain couples TRBV12-3 or TRBV12-4 to TRBJ1-1; D is perhaps TRBD1 (5 bases). V shed 5 bases and J shed 1 base, with 11 bases lying between them. CDR3 size: 14 residues.

A note on this clonotype: A junction end diverges from the germline sequence, so it may reflect a read error. The V call is TRBV14, the J call TRBJ2-7; D call uncertain. The CDR3 has 12 amino acids. The germline V gene has CDR1 SGHDN and CDR2 FVKESK. The CDR3 DNA reads as TGTGCCAGCAGCCCCAAGAGAGCCTTGTTGCACTTC. Translation: CASSPKRALLHF.

This sequence joins TRBV5-1 and TRBJ2-7; 12 bases are a match to TRBD2. Per the germline V gene, CDR1 is SGHRS and CDR2 is YFSETQ. V dropped 3 bases and J dropped 7; count of bases not matched to a gene: 5. The CDR3 totals 14 residues. The CDR3 reads CASSSGLAGREQYF. CDR3 DNA: TGCGCCAGCAGCTCAGGACTAGCGGGGCGAGAGCAGTACTTC. Filled out from reference TRBV5-1 and TRBJ2-7, the complete variable domain reads KAGVTQTPRYLIKTRGQQVTLSCSPISGHRSVSWYQQTPGQGLQFLFEYFSETQRNKGNFPGRFSGRQFSNSRSEMNVSTLELGDSALYLCASSSGLAGREQYFGPGTRLTVT.

The V call is TRBV23-1, the J call TRBJ2-7, with 7 bases that match TRBD1. TRBV23-1 is known as an ORF, though its function is uncertain. The CDR3 is made up of 15 amino acids. V was clipped by 4 bases and J by 4 bases; unmatched bases: 10. CDR3: CASSPFVRGLYEQYF. As DNA, the CDR3 is TGCGCCAGCAGTCCCTTCGTTAGGGGGCTGTACGAGCAGTACTTC.

The rearrangement joins TRBV19 to TRBJ2-5; D is perhaps TRBD2 (6 bases). The length of the CDR3 is 16 residues. V lost 6 bases and J lost 5, with 22 bases in between. The germline CDR1 and CDR2 sequences are LNHDA and SQIVND (reference sequence). The CDR3 sequence: CASSPVTGRGLETQYF. The DNA for the CDR3 is TGTGCCAGTAGCCCCGTGACCGGGAGAGGCCTGGAGACCCAGTACTTC.

The chain uses TRBV5-1 and TRBJ2-7, with D possibly matching TRBD2 (6 bases). The CDR3 extends over 13 amino acids. Germline-derived CDR1 and CDR2 are SGHRS and YFSETQ. V lost 1 base and J lost 5, with 10 bases in between. CDR3 sequence reads: CASSLIWGDEQYF. CDR3 DNA: TGCGCCAGCAGCTTGATTTGGGGGGACGAGCAGTACTTC.

The chain has TRBV6-5 and TRBJ1-6; D is uncertain. The CDR3 loop spans 13 amino acids. Germline V gene lookup returns CDR1 MNHEY and CDR2 SVGAGI. The germline V and J ends were trimmed by 7 bases and 0 bases, with 4 bases remaining between them. In nucleotides, the CDR3 is TGTGCCAGCACTTTCTCCTATAATTCACCCCTCCACTTT. It codes for CASTFSYNSPLHF.

CDR3 bases: TGTGCCAGCAGTGAAATAGGGGGGACCCAGTACTTC. It specifies CASSEIGGTQYF. The chain has TRBV2 and TRBJ2-5; tentative D call: TRBD1 (6 bases). This CDR3 contains 12 residues. CDR1 and CDR2 from the germline V gene are SNHLY and FYNNEI. V shed 2 bases and J shed 7 bases, with 8 bases lying between them.

The J gene is TRBJ2-2, the V gene TRBV4-2; D unclear. V was shortened by 2 bases and J by 3 bases, with 16 bases between the two germline ends. The germline CDR1 and CDR2 sequences are LGHNA and YNFKEQ. This CDR3 is built from 17 residues. The CDR3 sequence is CASSQRPLGPDTGELFF. CDR3 coding DNA: TGTGCCAGCAGCCAACGACCCCTAGGTCCGGACACCGGGGAGCTGTTTTTT.

In its sample, this clonotype was seen a few times. The CDR3 sequence: CASSSSGGADTQYF. The CDR3 DNA reads as TGCGCCAGCAGCTCTAGCGGGGGGGCGGATACGCAGTATTTT. The chain recombines TRBV5-1 with TRBJ2-3, with 12 nucleotides matching TRBD2. CDR1 SGHRS and CDR2 YFSETQ come from the germline V gene. CDR3 length: 14 residues. The V and J ends lost 3 bases and 6 bases, in that order; junction bases with no gene match: 2.